This T cell receptor (beta chain) was recorded in a study of T cells in Graves' hyperthyroidism and ophthalmopathy. Study background: Upon initial diagnosis and before any treatment, peripheral blood was collected.

This clonotype was seen ten or more times. CDR1 and CDR2 from the germline V gene are DFQATT and SNEGSKA (reference sequence). The germline V and J ends were trimmed by 3 bases and 10 bases, with 18 bases remaining between them. The length of the CDR3 is 13 residues. Recently diagnosed hyperthyroidism of less than 2 months' duration affected patients aged 18 to 65. Sampled blood dates from first hyperthyroidism diagnosis, and it precedes any ophthalmopathy symptoms. RNA transcripts were the template for amplifying TCR beta CDR3 regions. With the HTBI primer set, the TCR CDR3 went through a first round of RT-PCR. One entry per CDR3 protein results from TCRdb running MiXCR on the multiplex PCR reads. The repertoire includes under 400,000 distinct CDR3 sequences, about a sixth of them detected once, and around 30% sits in the top ten.

The specimen was blood. The chain links TRBV20-1 to TRBJ1-1; D is unresolved. This TCR was sampled from a woman aged 18 to 35 with Graves' hyperthyroidism that later progressed to Graves' ophthalmopathy. Here the CDR3 reads CSASITSPPGAFF. In DNA, the CDR3 is TGCAGTGCTAGCATCACGTCTCCACCTGGAGCTTTCTTT.